This TCR beta chain was found in a study of Ad26.COV2.S vaccination and SARS-CoV-2 variants. Looked up from germline, CDR1 is SGHRS and CDR2 is YFSETQ. V lost 7 bases and J lost 8, with 16 bases in between. This CDR3 comprises 13 residues. Produced via immunoSEQ multiplex PCR; TCRdb's table is partial and in-frame only. The sample lists approximately 420,000 clones, less than 90% seen once, with roughly 3% in the top ten. Treatment indicated: approximately 18 received Ad26.COV2.S at low or high dose, single or two shots; roughly five received placebo; per-sample allocation not given. At day 63 after the first vaccine or placebo injection, samples were drawn.

This receptor was taken from a person aged 18-65 years who received the Ad26.COV2.S COVID-19 vaccine or a placebo. The specimen was peripheral blood, collected in a trial of Ad26.COV2.S vaccine versus placebo. This chain links TRBV5-1 with TRBJ2-1; D unresolved. CDR3 sequence: CASAPGSNDEQFF. CDR3 nucleotide sequence: TGCGCCAGCGCTCCGGGCAGCAACGATGAGCAGTTCTTC. Looking up the rest from reference TRBV5-1 and TRBJ2-1 gives the full variable domain: KAGVTQTPRYLIKTRGQQVTLSCSPISGHRSVSWYQQTPGQGLQFLFEYFSETQRNKGNFPGRFSGRQFSNSRSEMNVSTLELGDSALYLCASAPGSNDEQFFGPGTRLTVL.